The present TCR beta chain was sequenced within a study of control samples from healthy donors and cancer patients. Generated by immunoSEQ multiplex PCR, the TCRdb table keeps only in-frame clones and is missing some. Here the sample spans tens of thousands of clones, approximately 84% being singletons. This CDR3 is built from 13 residues. Per germline, CDR1 MNHEY and CDR2 SMNVEV (reference sequence). V lost 3 bases, J lost 8 bases, and 4 bases stayed unmatched. This clone was counted once. The genes are TRBV27 and TRBJ2-1; 7 bases agree with TRBD2. The sample consisted of blood. The receptor was derived from a woman aged 50 to 60 in good health. CDR3 sequence reads: CASSFLGGDEQFF. For the CDR3, the DNA is TGTGCCAGCAGTTTTTTGGGAGGGGATGAGCAGTTCTTC.